Below, 9 T cell receptor beta chains from the same sample are listed, as sequenced in a study of T-cell reconstitution after alpha-beta-depleted transplantation in children. Preparation of the TCRbeta library was carried out with unique molecular identifiers. One entry per CDR3 protein, called by TCRdb with MiXCR from the PCR reads. Here the sample spans more than 550,000 distinct CDR3 sequences, 10% being singletons. The starting material was PBMCs from the stem cell graft donor, obtained from the stem cell graft. The receptors here all came from a human donor who donated a stem cell graft to a child with acute myeloid leukemia.

This clonotype was observed many times. The genes are TRBV5-1 and TRBJ2-7, with 7 bases that match TRBD2. The CDR3 covers 16 residues. The trim removed 3 bases at V and 3 bases at J, leaving 12 bases unmatched. The germline CDR1 and CDR2 sequences are SGHRS and YFSETQ. DNA of the CDR3: TGCGCCAGCAGCTCCTTCCGACTAGCTCCGGTCTACGAGCAGTACTTC. Translating it yields CASSSFRLAPVYEQYF.

This clonotype has just a few counts. The gene calls are TRBV5-1 and TRBJ2-7; 10 bases fit TRBD1. CDR1 and CDR2 (germline): SGHRS, YFSETQ. The CDR3 consists of 14 residues. V was clipped by 2 bases and J by 3 bases; unmatched bases: 2. The CDR3 protein is CASSFGQGVYEQYF. DNA of the CDR3: TGCGCCAGCAGCTTCGGACAGGGGGTCTACGAGCAGTACTTC.

This clonotype was recorded a few times. V and J are TRBV20-1 and TRBJ2-1; 7 bases align to TRBD2. This CDR3 is built from 14 residues. V gave up 0 bases and J gave up 6 bases; unmatched junction bases: 5. Germline lookup yields CDR1 DFQATT and CDR2 SNEGSKA (reference sequence). The CDR3: CSARDGRAFNEQFF. CDR3 nucleotide sequence: TGCAGTGCTAGAGATGGGAGGGCCTTCAATGAGCAGTTCTTC.

V gene TRBV4-3 combines with J gene TRBJ1-1, with D possibly being TRBD1 (5 bases). Germline V gene lookup returns CDR1 LGHNA and CDR2 YSLEER. This CDR3 is 15 amino acids long. Trimming took 1 base from V and 1 from J, leaving 10 bases between them. The CDR3 here is CASSQGPGTNTEAFF. CDR3 in DNA: TGCGCCAGCAGCCAAGGTCCAGGGACGAACACTGAAGCTTTCTTT.

This clonotype was seen a few times. The rearrangement links TRBV5-1 to TRBJ2-7, with 7 bases fitting TRBD2. The germline CDR1 and CDR2 sequences are SGHRS and YFSETQ. The V segment lost 4 bases and the J segment 2 bases; nucleotides outside the gene matches: 9. The CDR3 sequence is 15 residues long. CDR3 DNA: TGCGCCAGCAGCCTAAGTCGGGGGGTGCCCTACGAGCAGTACTTC. It translates to CASSLSRGVPYEQYF.

This clonotype was detected only a few times. CDR3 loop: CASSRLAGSGETQYF. CDR3 bases: TGTGCCAGCAGTCGACTAGCGGGATCGGGAGAGACCCAGTACTTC. The chain employs TRBV27 and TRBJ2-5, with 11 positions matching TRBD2. V lost 5 bases, J lost 4 bases, and 6 bases stayed unmatched. CDR3 length: 15 residues. Per germline, CDR1 MNHEY and CDR2 SMNVEV (reference sequence).

The rearrangement links TRBV30 to TRBJ2-1; D remains unclear. V was pared by 2 bases and J by 9 bases, with 14 bases between. The germline CDR1 and CDR2 sequences are GTSNPN and SVGIG (reference sequence). This CDR3 has 13 residues. The CDR3 reads CAWSMTLVGEQFF. CDR3 bases: TGTGCCTGGAGTATGACCCTGGTCGGTGAGCAGTTCTTC.

Regarding this clonotype: A much larger clone differs from this one at a single base, so this may be a read error. This rearrangement joins TRBV15 to TRBJ2-7; D might be TRBD2 (6 bases). This CDR3 contains 16 residues. Germline CDR1 reads LNHNV; CDR2 reads YYDKDF (reference sequence). The CDR3 DNA reads as TGTGCCACCAGCAGAATTATTGGGGGAGGATCCTACGAGCGGTACTTC. Translated: CATSRIIGGGSYERYF.

J is TRBJ2-7 and V is TRBV20-1, with D perhaps given as TRBD1 or TRBD2 (7 bases each). This CDR3 comprises 14 residues. The germline gives CDR1 DFQATT, CDR2 SNEGSKA (reference sequence). The V gene lost 6 bases and the J gene lost 2 bases, with 17 bases spanning the gap. The DNA for the CDR3 is TGCAGTGCACCTCCAGGGGGGACTACCTACGAGCAGTACTTC. This gives the protein CSAPPGGTTYEQYF.